A selection of T cell receptor beta chains follows, all from one sample in a study of T cells after posttransplantation cyclophosphamide. The assay was immunoSEQ multiplex PCR, and TCRdb's table has in-frame clones only and misses some. The specimen has 15,000 or so clones, none found just once. The sample consisted of PBMCs, taken after allogeneic stem cell transplant with posttransplant cyclophosphamide. The origin of the receptors is a female patient between 40 and 55 years old who received an allogeneic stem cell transplant from an unrelated donor, was CMV-positive, and had acute GVHD only. Some T cells could come from the graft donor. CDR3s leave out the opening cysteine and the closing phenylalanine or tryptophan. The order of the fields is CDR3 protein, J gene, V gene.

cdr3_aa: ASSGTRTGRYGYT
j_call: TRBJ1-2
v_call: TRBV5-8

cdr3_aa: ASSARRPGGGNTIY
j_call: TRBJ1-3
v_call: TRBV9

cdr3_aa: ASRGTTYTQY
j_call: TRBJ2-3
v_call: TRBV5-6

cdr3_aa: ASSYRQNQPQH
j_call: TRBJ1-5
v_call: TRBV6-5

cdr3_aa: ASSLKSGASGVVETQY
j_call: TRBJ2-5
v_call: TRBV5-4

cdr3_aa: ASSVREPSYNEQF
j_call: TRBJ2-1
v_call: TRBV6-1

cdr3_aa: ASSLGGGNTGELF
j_call: TRBJ2-2
v_call: TRBV11-2

cdr3_aa: ASSGGTSGYT
j_call: TRBJ1-2
v_call: TRBV11-2

cdr3_aa: ASSLGGSLTGELF
j_call: TRBJ2-2
v_call: TRBV5-1

cdr3_aa: ASSFSGYEKLF
j_call: TRBJ1-4
v_call: TRBV27

cdr3_aa: ASSPEDDRVYEQY
j_call: TRBJ2-7
v_call: TRBV9

cdr3_aa: ASSSLPRDQGTEAF
j_call: TRBJ1-1
v_call: TRBV5-1

cdr3_aa: ASSQGVSGGPRYYNEQF
j_call: TRBJ2-1
v_call: TRBV4-3

cdr3_aa: ASISAPPTAAATSGQGREAEAF
j_call: TRBJ1-1
v_call: TRBV10-1

cdr3_aa: ASSLLQGRNEKLF
j_call: TRBJ1-4
v_call: TRBV4-1

cdr3_aa: ASSTSGQSYGYT
j_call: TRBJ1-2
v_call: TRBV19

cdr3_aa: ASARTGKYTEAF
j_call: TRBJ1-1
v_call: TRBV6-5

cdr3_aa: ASSFFGTSGSGEQY
j_call: TRBJ2-7
v_call: TRBV5-8

cdr3_aa: SVDGGNEQF
j_call: TRBJ2-1
v_call: TRBV29-1

cdr3_aa: SVEGGLGTSGLGGDTQY
j_call: TRBJ2-3
v_call: TRBV29-1

cdr3_aa: ASSDRAGVSDTQY
j_call: TRBJ2-3
v_call: TRBV6-1

cdr3_aa: ARILHSRNYSNQPQH
j_call: TRBJ1-5
v_call: TRBV5-3

cdr3_aa: ATSRDLERGGILETQY
j_call: TRBJ2-5
v_call: TRBV15